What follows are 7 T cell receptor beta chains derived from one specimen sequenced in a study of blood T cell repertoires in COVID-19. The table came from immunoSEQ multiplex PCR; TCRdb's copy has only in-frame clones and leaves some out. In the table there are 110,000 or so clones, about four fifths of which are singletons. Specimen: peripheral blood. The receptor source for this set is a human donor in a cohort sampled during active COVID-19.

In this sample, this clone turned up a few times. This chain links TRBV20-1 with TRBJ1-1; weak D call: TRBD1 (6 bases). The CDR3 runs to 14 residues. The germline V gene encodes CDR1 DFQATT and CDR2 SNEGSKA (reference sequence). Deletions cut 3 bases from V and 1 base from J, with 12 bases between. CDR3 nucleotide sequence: TGCAGTGCTAGTCACGGGACACCGAACACTGAAGCTTTCTTT. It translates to CSASHGTPNTEAFF.

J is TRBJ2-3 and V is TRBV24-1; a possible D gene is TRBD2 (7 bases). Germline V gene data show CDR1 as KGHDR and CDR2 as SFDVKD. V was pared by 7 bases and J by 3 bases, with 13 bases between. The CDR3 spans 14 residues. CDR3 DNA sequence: TGTGCCACCAGCCGGGGGGCCGGAACAGATACGCAGTATTTT. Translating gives CATSRGAGTDTQYF.

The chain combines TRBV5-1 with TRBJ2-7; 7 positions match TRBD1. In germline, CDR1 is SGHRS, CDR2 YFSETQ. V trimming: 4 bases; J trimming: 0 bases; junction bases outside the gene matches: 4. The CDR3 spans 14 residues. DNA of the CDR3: TGCGCCAGCAGCCCCGGGACAGCCTCCTACGAGCAGTACTTC. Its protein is CASSPGTASYEQYF. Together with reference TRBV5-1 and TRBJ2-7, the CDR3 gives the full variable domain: KAGVTQTPRYLIKTRGQQVTLSCSPISGHRSVSWYQQTPGQGLQFLFEYFSETQRNKGNFPGRFSGRQFSNSRSEMNVSTLELGDSALYLCASSPGTASYEQYFGPGTRLTVT.

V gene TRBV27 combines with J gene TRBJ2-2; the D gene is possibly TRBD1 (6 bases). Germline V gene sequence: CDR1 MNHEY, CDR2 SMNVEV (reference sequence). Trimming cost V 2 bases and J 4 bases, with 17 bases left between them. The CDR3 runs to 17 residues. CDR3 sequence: CASSLGYRAGGTGELFF. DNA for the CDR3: TGTGCCAGCAGTTTAGGGTACAGGGCGGGTGGCACCGGGGAGCTGTTTTTT.

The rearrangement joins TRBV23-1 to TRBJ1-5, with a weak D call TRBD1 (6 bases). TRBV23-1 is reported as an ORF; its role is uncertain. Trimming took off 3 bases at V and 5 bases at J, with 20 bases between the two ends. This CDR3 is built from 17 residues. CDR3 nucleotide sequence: TGCGCCAGCAGTCATAACCCACCGGGACAAGGTGATCAGCCCCAGCATTTT. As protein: CASSHNPPGQGDQPQHF.

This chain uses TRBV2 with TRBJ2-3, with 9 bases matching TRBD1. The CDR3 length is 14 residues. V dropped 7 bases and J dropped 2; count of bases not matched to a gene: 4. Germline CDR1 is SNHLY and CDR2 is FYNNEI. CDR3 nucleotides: TGTGCCAGCAAACAGGGGGCTTCCACAGATACGCAGTATTTT. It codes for CASKQGASTDTQYF.

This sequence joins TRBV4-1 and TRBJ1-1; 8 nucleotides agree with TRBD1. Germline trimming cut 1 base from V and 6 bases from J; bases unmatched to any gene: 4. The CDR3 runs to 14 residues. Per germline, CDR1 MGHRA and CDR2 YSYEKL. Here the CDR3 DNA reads TGCGCCAGCAGCCAAGTTCAGGGGGCTCCTGAAGCTTTCTTT. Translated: CASSQVQGAPEAFF.